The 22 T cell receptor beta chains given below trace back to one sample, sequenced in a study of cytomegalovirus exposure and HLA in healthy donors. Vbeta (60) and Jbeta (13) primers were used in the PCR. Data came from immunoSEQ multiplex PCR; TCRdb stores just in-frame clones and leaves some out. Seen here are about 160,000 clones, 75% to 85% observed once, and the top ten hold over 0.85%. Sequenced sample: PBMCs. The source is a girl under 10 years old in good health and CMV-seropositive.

CDR3 in DNA: TGTGCCTGGAGTCACGGAGGGTACGGCTACACCTTC. Amino acids: CAWSHGGYGYTF. J is TRBJ1-2 and V is TRBV30; D unresolved. This CDR3 has 12 amino acids. Deletions cut 2 bases from V and 8 bases from J, with 12 bases between. Per the germline V gene, CDR1 is GTSNPN and CDR2 is SVGIG (reference sequence).

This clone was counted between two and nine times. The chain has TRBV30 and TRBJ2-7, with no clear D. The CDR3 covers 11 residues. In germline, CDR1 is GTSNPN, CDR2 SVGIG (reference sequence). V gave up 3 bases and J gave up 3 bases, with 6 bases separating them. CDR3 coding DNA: TGTGCCTGGAGCGGGTACTACGAGCAGTACTTC. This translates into CAWSGYYEQYF.

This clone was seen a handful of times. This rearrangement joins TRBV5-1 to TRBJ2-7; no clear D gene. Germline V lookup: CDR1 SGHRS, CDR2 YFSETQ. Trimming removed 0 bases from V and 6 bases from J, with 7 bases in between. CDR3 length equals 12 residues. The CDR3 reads CASSLAPGEQYF. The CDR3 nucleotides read TGCGCCAGCAGCTTGGCTCCGGGCGAGCAGTACTTC.

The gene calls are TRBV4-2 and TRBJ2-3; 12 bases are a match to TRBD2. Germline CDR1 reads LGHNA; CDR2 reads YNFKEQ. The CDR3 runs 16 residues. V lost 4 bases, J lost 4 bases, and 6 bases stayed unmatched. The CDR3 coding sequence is TGTGCCAGCAGCCCCCGGACTAGCGGGAACGCAGATACGCAGTATTTT. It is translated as CASSPRTSGNADTQYF.

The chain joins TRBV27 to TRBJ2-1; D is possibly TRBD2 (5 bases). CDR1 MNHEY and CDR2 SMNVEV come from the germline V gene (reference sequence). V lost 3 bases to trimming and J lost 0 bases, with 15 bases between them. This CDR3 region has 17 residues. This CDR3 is CASSLISATYSYNEQFF. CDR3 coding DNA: TGTGCCAGCAGTTTGATTAGCGCAACCTACTCCTACAATGAGCAGTTCTTC.

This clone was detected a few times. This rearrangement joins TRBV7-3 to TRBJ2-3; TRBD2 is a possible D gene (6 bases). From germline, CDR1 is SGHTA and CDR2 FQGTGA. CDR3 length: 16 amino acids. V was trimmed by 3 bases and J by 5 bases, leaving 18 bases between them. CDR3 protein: CASSFGGDPGGDTQYF. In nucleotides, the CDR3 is TGTGCCAGCAGCTTCGGCGGGGACCCCGGTGGAGATACGCAGTATTTT.

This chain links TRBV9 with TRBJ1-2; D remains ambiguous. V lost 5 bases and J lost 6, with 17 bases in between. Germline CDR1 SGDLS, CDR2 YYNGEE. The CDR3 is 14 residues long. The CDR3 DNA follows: TGTGCCAGCAGTTTACAAACAGCGGGCGATGGCTACACCTTC. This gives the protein CASSLQTAGDGYTF.

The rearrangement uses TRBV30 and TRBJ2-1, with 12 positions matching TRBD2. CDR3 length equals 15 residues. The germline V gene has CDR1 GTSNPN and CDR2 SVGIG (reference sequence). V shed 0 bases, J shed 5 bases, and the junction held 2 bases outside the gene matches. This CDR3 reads CAWSVRLAGDNEQFF. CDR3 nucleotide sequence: TGTGCCTGGAGTGTACGACTAGCGGGAGACAATGAGCAGTTCTTC.

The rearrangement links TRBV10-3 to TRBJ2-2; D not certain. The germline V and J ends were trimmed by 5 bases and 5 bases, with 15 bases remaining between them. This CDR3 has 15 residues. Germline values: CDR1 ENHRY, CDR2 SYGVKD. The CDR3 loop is CAISLLAADTGELFF. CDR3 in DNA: TGTGCCATCAGTCTTTTAGCAGCAGATACCGGGGAGCTGTTTTTT.

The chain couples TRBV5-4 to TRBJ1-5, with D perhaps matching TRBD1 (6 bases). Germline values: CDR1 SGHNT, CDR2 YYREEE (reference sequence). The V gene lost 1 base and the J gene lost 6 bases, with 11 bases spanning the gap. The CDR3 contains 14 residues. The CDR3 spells CASSLRGGSQPQHF. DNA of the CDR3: TGTGCCAGCAGCTTGAGGGGGGGGTCTCAGCCCCAGCATTTT.

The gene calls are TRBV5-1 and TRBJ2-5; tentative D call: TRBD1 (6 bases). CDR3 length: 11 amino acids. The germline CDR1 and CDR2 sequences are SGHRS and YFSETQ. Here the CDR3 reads CACRTEETQYF. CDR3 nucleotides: TGCGCGTGTCGGACAGAAGAGACCCAGTACTTC. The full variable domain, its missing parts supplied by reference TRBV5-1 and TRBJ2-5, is KAGVTQTPRYLIKTRGQQVTLSCSPISGHRSVSWYQQTPGQGLQFLFEYFSETQRNKGNFPGRFSGRQFSNSRSEMNVSTLELGDSALYLCACRTEETQYFGPGTRLLVL.

In DNA form, the CDR3 reads TGTGCCAGCGACCCCGGACAGGGCAGCAATCAGCCCCAGCATTTT. It translates to CASDPGQGSNQPQHF. The V call is TRBV9, the J call TRBJ1-5, with 8 bases lining up with TRBD1. The J segment lost 1 base and the V segment lost 7 bases, leaving 7 bases of the junction unmatched. This CDR3 has 15 residues. Germline CDR1 and CDR2: SGDLS and YYNGEE.

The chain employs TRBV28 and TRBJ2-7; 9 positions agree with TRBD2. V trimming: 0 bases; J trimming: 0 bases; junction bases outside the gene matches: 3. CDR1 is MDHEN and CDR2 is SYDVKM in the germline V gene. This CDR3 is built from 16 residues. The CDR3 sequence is CASSLWAGGSSYEQYF. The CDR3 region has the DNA TGTGCCAGCAGTTTATGGGCGGGAGGGAGCTCCTACGAGCAGTACTTC.

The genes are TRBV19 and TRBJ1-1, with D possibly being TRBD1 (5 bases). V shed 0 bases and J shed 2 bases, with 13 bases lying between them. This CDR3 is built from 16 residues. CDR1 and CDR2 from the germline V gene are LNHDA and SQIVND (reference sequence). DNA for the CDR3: TGTGCCAGTAGTATAGAAAGGACAAACCCCAACACTGAAGCTTTCTTT. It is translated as CASSIERTNPNTEAFF.

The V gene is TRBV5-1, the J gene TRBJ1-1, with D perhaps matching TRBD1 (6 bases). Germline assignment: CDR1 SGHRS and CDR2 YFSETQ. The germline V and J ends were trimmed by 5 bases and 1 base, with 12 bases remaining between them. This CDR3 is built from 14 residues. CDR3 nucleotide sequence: TGCGCCAGCAGTGGGGGGGGCCCGAACACTGAAGCTTTCTTT. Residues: CASSGGGPNTEAFF.

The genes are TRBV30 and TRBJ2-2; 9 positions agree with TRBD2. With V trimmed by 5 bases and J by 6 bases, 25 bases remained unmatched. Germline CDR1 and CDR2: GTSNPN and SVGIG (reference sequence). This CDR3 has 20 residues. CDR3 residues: CAWAKYLLAGVGERSGELFF. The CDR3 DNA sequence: TGTGCCTGGGCAAAATACCTACTAGCGGGTGTAGGGGAGAGGTCCGGGGAGCTGTTTTTT.

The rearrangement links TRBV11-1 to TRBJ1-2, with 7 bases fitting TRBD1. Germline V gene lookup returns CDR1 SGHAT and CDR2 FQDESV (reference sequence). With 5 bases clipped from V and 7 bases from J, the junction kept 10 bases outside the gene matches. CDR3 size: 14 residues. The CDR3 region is CASSQSPGGSGYTF. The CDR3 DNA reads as TGTGCCAGCAGCCAAAGTCCAGGGGGATCTGGCTACACCTTC.

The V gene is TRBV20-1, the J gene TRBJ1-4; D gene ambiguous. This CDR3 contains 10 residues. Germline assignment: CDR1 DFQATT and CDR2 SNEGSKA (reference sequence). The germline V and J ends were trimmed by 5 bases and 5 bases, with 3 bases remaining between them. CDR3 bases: TGCAGTGCTCGGAATGAAAAACTGTTTTTT. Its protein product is CSARNEKLFF.

The CDR3 loop is CASSNRDRQHF. In DNA form, the CDR3 reads TGTGCCAGCAGCAACCGGGACAGGCAGCATTTT. The rearrangement links TRBV5-4 to TRBJ1-5, with TRBD1 identical over 8 bases. The CDR3 runs 11 residues. Germline CDR1 and CDR2: SGHNT and YYREEE (reference sequence). V lost 4 bases and J lost 13; bases outside the gene matches: 4.

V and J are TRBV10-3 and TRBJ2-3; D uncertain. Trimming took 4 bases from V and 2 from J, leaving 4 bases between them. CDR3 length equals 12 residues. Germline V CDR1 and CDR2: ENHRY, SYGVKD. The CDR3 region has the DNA TGTGCCATCAGTGGAGACACAGATACGCAGTATTTT. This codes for CAISGDTDTQYF.

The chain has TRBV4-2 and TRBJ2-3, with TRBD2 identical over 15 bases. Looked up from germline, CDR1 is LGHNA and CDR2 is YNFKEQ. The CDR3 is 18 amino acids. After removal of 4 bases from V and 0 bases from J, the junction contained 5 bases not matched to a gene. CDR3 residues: CASSPGLAGGPSTDTQYF. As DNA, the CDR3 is TGTGCCAGCAGCCCTGGACTAGCGGGAGGGCCTAGCACAGATACGCAGTATTTT.

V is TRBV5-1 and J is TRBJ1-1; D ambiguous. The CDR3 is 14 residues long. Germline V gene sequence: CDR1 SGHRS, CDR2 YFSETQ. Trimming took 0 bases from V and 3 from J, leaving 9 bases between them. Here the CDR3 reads CASSLDRADTEAFF. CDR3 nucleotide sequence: TGCGCCAGCAGCTTGGACAGAGCCGACACTGAAGCTTTCTTT.